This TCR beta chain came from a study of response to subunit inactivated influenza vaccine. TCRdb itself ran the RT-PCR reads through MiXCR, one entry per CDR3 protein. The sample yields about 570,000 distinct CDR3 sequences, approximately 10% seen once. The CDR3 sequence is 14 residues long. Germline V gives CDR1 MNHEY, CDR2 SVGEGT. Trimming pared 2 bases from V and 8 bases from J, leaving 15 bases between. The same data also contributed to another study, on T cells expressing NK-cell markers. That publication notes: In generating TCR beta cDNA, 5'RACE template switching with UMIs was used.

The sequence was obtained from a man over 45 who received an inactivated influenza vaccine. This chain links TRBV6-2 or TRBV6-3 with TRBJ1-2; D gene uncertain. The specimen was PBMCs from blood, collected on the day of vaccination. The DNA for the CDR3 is TGTGCCAGCAGTTACGGGCGGGCCCTGGGAGGCTACACCTTC. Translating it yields CASSYGRALGGYTF.